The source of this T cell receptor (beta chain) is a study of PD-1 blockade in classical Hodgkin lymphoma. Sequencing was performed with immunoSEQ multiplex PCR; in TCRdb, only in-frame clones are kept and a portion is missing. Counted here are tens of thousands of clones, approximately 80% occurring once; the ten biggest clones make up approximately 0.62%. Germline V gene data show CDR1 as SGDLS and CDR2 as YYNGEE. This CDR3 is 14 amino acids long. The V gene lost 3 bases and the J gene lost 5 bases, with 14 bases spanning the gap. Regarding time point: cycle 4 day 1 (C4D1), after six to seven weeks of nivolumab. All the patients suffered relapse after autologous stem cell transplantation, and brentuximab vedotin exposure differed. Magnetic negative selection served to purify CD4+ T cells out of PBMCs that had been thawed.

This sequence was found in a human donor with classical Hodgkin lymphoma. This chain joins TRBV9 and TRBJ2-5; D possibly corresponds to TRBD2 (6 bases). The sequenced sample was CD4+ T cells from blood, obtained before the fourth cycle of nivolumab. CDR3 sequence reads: CASSAWGGEETQYF. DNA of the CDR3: TGTGCCAGCAGCGCTTGGGGCGGGGAGGAGACCCAGTACTTC.